This T cell receptor beta chain derives from a study of blood T cells in healthy people across ages. The use of a sample-barcoded 5' primer and a J-beta primer mix characterized a second PCR of roughly 7 to 12 cycles. Every cDNA molecule bore a tag from a template-switch adaptor containing 12 random nucleotides. Via MiXCR, TCRdb re-called the 5' RACE reads, giving one row per CDR3 protein. The sample contains around 1,900,000 distinct CDR3 sequences, 35% to 50% of which appear only once. The CDR3 covers 13 residues. Trimming removed 7 bases from V and 3 bases from J, with 12 bases in between. Donors were healthy Caucasian individuals from Russia aged about 6 to 90. Total RNA, at least 6 micrograms per sample, came from PBMCs.

The chain carries TRBV12-3 or TRBV12-4 and TRBJ1-2; D is ambiguous. The receptor was isolated from a human donor in good health. What was sequenced was blood. This CDR3 reads CASTLGGYYGYTF. The CDR3 nucleotides read TGTGCCAGCACCCTGGGTGGATACTATGGCTACACCTTC.